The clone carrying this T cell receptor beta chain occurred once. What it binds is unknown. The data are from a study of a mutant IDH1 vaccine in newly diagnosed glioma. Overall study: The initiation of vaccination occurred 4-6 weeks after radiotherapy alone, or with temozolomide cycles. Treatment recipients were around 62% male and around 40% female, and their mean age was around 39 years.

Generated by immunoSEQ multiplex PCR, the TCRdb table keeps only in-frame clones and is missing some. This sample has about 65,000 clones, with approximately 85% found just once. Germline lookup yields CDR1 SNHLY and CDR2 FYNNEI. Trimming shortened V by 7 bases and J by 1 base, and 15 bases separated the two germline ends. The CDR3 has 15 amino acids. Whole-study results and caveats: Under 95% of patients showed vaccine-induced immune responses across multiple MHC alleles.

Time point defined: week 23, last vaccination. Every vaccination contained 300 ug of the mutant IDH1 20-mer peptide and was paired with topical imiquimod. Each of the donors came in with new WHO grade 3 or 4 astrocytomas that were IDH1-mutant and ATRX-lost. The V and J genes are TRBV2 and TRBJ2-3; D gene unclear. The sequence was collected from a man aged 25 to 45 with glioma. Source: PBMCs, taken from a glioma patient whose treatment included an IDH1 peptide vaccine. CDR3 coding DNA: TGTGCCAGCACCAGGCAATCCCTTGGCACAGATACGCAGTATTTT. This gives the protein CASTRQSLGTDTQYF.